This T cell receptor beta chain was identified during a study of cytotoxic CD8 clonotypes in ibrutinib-treated CLL. Clones were sequenced by immunoSEQ multiplex PCR, and TCRdb holds only the in-frame ones, with some missing. Found here are 250,000 to 350,000 clones, roughly four fifths of them singletons; the top ten hold about 5.7%. The germline V gene has CDR1 SQVTM and CDR2 ANQGSEA. The CDR3 runs to 14 residues. V lost 6 bases, J lost 1 base, and 6 bases stayed unmatched. The origin of this receptor is a human donor with chronic lymphocytic leukemia. V usage is TRBV29-1 and J usage is TRBJ2-3; TRBD1 agrees at 8 bases. The sequencing here drew on PBMCs, taken at disease progression, from a patient treated with ibrutinib. CDR3 sequence: CSVPDRVGTDTQYF. The CDR3 region has the DNA TGCAGCGTGCCGGACAGGGTCGGCACAGATACGCAGTATTTT.